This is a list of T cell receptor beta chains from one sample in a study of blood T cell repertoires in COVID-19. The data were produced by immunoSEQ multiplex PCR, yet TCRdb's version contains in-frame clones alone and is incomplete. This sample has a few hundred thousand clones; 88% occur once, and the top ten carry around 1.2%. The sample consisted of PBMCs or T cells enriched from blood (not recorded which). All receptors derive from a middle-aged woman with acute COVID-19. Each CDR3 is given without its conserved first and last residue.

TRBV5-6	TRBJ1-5	ATYRRNQPQH
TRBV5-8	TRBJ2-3	ASTLINEGDTQY
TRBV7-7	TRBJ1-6	ASSLDRDSPLH
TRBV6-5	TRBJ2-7	ASSYQFRLAGEQY
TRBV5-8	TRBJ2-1	ASSLVGVEQF
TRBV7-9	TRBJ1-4	ASRRDGEGQGSEKLF
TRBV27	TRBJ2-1	ASSSMPGLSVYNEQF
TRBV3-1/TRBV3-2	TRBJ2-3	ASSQGGLAGATDTQY
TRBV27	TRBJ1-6	ASRPAGSSSYNSPLH
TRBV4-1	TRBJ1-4	ASSQDGGADEKLF
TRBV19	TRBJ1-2	ASSIGRQGTYGYT
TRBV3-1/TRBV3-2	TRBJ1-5	ASSQGQGRQPQH
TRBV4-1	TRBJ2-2	ASSQGDRGRAGTNTGELF
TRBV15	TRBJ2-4	ATSRAGMAKNIQY
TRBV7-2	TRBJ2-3	ASSRTSGRDTQY
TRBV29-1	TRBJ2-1	SGDWGGTYNEQF
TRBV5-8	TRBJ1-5	ASSLGQPNQPQH
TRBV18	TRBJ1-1	ASSQGQGRNTEAF
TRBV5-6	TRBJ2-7	ASSGTRGYEQY
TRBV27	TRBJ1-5	ASSWTGDSNQPQH
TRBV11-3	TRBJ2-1	ASSLEYNLGLATRYNEQF
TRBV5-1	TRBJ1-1	ASSLDGTGLNTEAF
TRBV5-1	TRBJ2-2	ASSYMAQRGVRGELF
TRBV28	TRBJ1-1	ATHLDRGNTEAF
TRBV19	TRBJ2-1	ASSIVLENYNEQF
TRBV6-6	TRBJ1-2	ASSGTEGGYT
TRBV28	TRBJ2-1	ASSHPGLAGLYSYNEQF
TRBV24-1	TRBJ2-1	ATSAQEGRRSDNEQF
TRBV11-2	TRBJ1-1	ASSLGGQVNTEAF